The source of this T cell receptor beta chain is a study of T cell responses to AZD1222 COVID-19 vaccine. Study findings and constraints: No day 14 peak samples; only post-peak repertoires were characterized. Clonal diversity may have been underestimated, and the donors were mostly white British, with more females than males. Elevations in Spike-specific TCR breadth and depth followed administration of two AZD1222 doses. Among those given AZD1222, only six were seropositive at baseline.

Assay: immunoSEQ multiplex PCR; the TCRdb copy retains only in-frame clones and omits some. In the table there are about 160,000 clones, 94% of which are singletons. As to this clone: Its antigen is unidentified.

Trimming cost V 4 bases and J 8 bases, with 16 bases left between them. Germline V CDR1 and CDR2: SGHRS, YFSETQ. CDR3 size: 14 residues. This chain links TRBV5-1 with TRBJ2-1; D possibly corresponds to TRBD1 (6 bases). Material: peripheral blood, obtained on day 0 of AZD1222 vaccination. This clonotype was sampled from an adult in good health. The CDR3 reads CASSNPQGLDEQFF. CDR3 sequence (DNA): TGCGCCAGCAGCAACCCACAGGGTCTCGATGAGCAGTTCTTC.